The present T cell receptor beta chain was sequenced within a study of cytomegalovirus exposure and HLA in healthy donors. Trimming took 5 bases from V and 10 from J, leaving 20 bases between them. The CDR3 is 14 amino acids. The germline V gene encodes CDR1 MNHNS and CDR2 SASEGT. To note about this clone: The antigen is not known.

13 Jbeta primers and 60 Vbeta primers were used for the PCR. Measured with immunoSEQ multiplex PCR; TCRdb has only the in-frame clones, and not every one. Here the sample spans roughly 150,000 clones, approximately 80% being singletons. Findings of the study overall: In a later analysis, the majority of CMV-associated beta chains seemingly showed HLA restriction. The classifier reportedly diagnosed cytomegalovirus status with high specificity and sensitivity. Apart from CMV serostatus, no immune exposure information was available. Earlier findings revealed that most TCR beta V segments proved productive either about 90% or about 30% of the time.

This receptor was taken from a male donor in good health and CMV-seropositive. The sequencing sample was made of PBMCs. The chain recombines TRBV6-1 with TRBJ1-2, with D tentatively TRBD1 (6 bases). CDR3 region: CASSYLGAPMDYTF. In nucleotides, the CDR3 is TGTGCCAGCAGTTATTTGGGGGCTCCTATGGACTACACCTTC.